This T cell receptor (beta chain) was recorded in a study of cytomegalovirus exposure and HLA in healthy donors. Whole-study results and caveats: The tendency of first-cohort TCR clusters to co-occur in the 120 or so validation repertoires was the finding of a later analysis. Rarity held for most TCR sequences, but there were some public TCRs that occurred in many donors. Cytomegalovirus association was assigned to more than 150 TCR beta chains.

As concerns this clone: Its antigen is not known.

Assay: immunoSEQ multiplex PCR; the TCRdb copy retains only in-frame clones and omits some. The sample contains about 240,000 clones, around nine tenths of which appear only once. The CDR3 covers 16 residues. Looked up from germline, CDR1 is MDHEN and CDR2 is SYDVKM. Trimming cost V 2 bases and J 6 bases, with 19 bases left between them. This TCR was recovered from a young man in good health and CMV-seronegative. The chain uses TRBV28 and TRBJ1-2; a possible D gene is TRBD1 (5 bases). The specimen was PBMCs. The CDR3 region is CASSLDLNGGVNGYTF. DNA for the CDR3: TGTGCCAGCAGTTTAGACCTAAATGGAGGGGTTAATGGCTACACCTTC.